The 25 T cell receptor beta chains listed next were all sequenced from one sample in a study of blood T cell repertoires in COVID-19. The protocol was immunoSEQ multiplex PCR, while the TCRdb copy is restricted to in-frame clones and leaves out a portion. The sample includes over 200,000 clones, over 70% of them seen just once. The sample was peripheral blood. All receptors derive from a man between 35 and 55 years old with acute or convalescent COVID-19.

This chain connects TRBV4-1 to TRBJ2-5; 12 positions match TRBD2. The CDR3 has 16 residues. V was clipped by 0 bases and J by 4 bases; unmatched bases: 3. Germline CDR1 reads MGHRA; CDR2 reads YSYEKL. Here the CDR3 DNA reads TGCGCCAGCAGCCAAGAGAGACTAGCGGGAGTAGAGACCCAGTACTTC. Translated, it gives CASSQERLAGVETQYF.

DNA of the CDR3: TGCGCCAGCAGCCAAGAAGGAGGGAACACTGAAGCTTTCTTT. This translates into CASSQEGGNTEAFF. This chain joins TRBV4-1 and TRBJ1-1, with D unresolved. In germline, CDR1 is MGHRA, CDR2 YSYEKL. The CDR3 runs 14 residues. The ends were cut back, 0 bases at V and 1 base at J, with 6 bases in the middle.

V gene TRBV29-1 combines with J gene TRBJ1-3; D is unresolved. The CDR3 consists of 15 residues. CDR1 is SQVTM and CDR2 is ANQGSEA in the germline V gene. V was pared by 7 bases and J by 2 bases, with 18 bases between. Here the CDR3 reads CSASAGPAPGNTIYF. CDR3 DNA: TGCAGCGCCTCCGCTGGGCCGGCCCCTGGAAACACCATATATTTT.

This chain uses TRBV3-1 (or the pseudogene TRBV3-2) with TRBJ1-5, with D possibly being TRBD1 (5 bases). In germline, CDR1 is LGHDT, CDR2 YNNKEL (reference sequence). V lost 0 bases and J lost 6, with 12 bases in between. The CDR3 covers 15 residues. The DNA for the CDR3 is TGTGCCAGCAGCCAAGATTTCGGCAGGGCTCAGCCCCAGCATTTT. Translation: CASSQDFGRAQPQHF.

In its sample, this clone was seen once. V and J are TRBV21-1 and TRBJ2-3; the listed D gene, TRBD2, was not tested against the DNA. TRBV21-1 is listed as a pseudogene. This CDR3 has 18 residues. The CDR3 DNA reads TGTGCCAGCAGCAAAGGGCTAGGCCCCCCTCGTAGCACAGATACGCAGTATTTT. It translates to CASSKGLGPPRSTDTQYF.

The V gene is TRBV5-4, the J gene TRBJ1-2; D possibly corresponds to TRBD1 (6 bases). The V end lost 6 bases, the J end lost 2 bases, and 26 bases lay between the germline ends. CDR1 is SGHNT, CDR2 YYREEE, per germline (reference sequence). This CDR3 is built from 18 residues. Here the CDR3 DNA reads TGTGCCAGCAATATGGGGGGGCCGGCGGGGACTCGAAACTATGGCTACACCTTC. This sequence encodes CASNMGGPAGTRNYGYTF. Supplemented by reference TRBV5-4 and TRBJ1-2, the full variable domain reads ETGVTQSPTHLIKTRGQQVTLRCSSQSGHNTVSWYQQALGQGPQFIFQYYREEENGRGNFPPRFSGLQFPNYSSELNVNALELDDSALYLCASNMGGPAGTRNYGYTFGSGTRLTVV.

V is TRBV5-4 and J is TRBJ1-4; TRBD1 matches 9 bases. Germline V lookup: CDR1 SGHNT, CDR2 YYREEE (reference sequence). The CDR3 runs to 16 residues. V shed 2 bases and J 4 bases; nucleotides not matched to a gene: 6. CDR3 loop: CASSFNRGLSNEKLFF. CDR3 coding DNA: TGTGCCAGCAGCTTTAACAGGGGGCTAAGTAATGAAAAACTGTTTTTT.

This clone occurred a few times. The rearrangement joins TRBV7-6 to TRBJ2-5; 7 positions match TRBD1. Germline assignment: CDR1 SGHVS and CDR2 FNYEAQ. V lost 1 base, J lost 2 bases, and 4 bases stayed unmatched. The CDR3 contains 15 residues. The chain's CDR3 is CASSLDRGQQETQYF. The DNA of the CDR3 is TGTGCCAGCAGCTTAGACCGGGGACAGCAAGAGACCCAGTACTTC. Supplemented by reference TRBV7-6 and TRBJ2-5, the full variable domain reads GAGVSQSPRYKVTKRGQDVALRCDPISGHVSLYWYRQALGQGPEFLTYFNYEAQQDKSGLPNDRFSAERPEGSISTLTIQRTEQRDSAMYRCASSLDRGQQETQYFGPGTRLLVL.

This rearrangement joins TRBV12-3 or TRBV12-4 to TRBJ1-1; 7 positions agree with TRBD1. The V and J ends lost 4 bases and 11 bases, in that order; junction bases with no gene match: 7. The length of the CDR3 is 12 residues. CDR3 in amino acids: CASSSIQGVAFF. The CDR3 nucleotides are TGTGCCAGCAGTTCAATCCAGGGGGTGGCTTTCTTT.

The chain employs TRBV5-4 and TRBJ1-1; D unclear. CDR3 length: 14 amino acids. V lost 1 base and J lost 1, with 8 bases in between. The germline gives CDR1 SGHNT, CDR2 YYREEE (reference sequence). CDR3 residues: CASSLFEGNTEAFF. Here the CDR3 DNA reads TGTGCCAGCAGCTTGTTCGAGGGGAACACTGAAGCTTTCTTT.

This chain uses TRBV12-3 or TRBV12-4 with TRBJ1-2; D is unresolved. The CDR3 consists of 11 residues. CDR3 sequence: CVVIQNYGYTF. CDR3 sequence (DNA): TGTGTGGTGATACAGAACTATGGCTACACCTTC.

The V and J genes are TRBV7-2 and TRBJ2-7; 9 nucleotides align to TRBD2. With V trimmed by 2 bases and J by 2 bases, 4 bases remained unmatched. Per the germline V gene, CDR1 is SGHTA and CDR2 is FQGNSA. The CDR3 loop spans 15 amino acids. CDR3 DNA: TGTGCCAGCAGCTTAAACAGCGGGGGGACCTACGAGCAGTACTTC. Protein: CASSLNSGGTYEQYF.

This clone has just one count. The junction departs from germline at one end; a sequencing error may be responsible. V usage is TRBV3-1 (or the pseudogene TRBV3-2) and J usage is TRBJ1-2; D remains ambiguous. This CDR3 has 12 residues. Germline V gene sequence: CDR1 LGHDT, CDR2 YNNKEL (reference sequence). The CDR3: CASSQDFHILYF. In DNA, the CDR3 is TGTGCCAGCAGCCAAGATTTCCATATACTGTACTTC.

V gene TRBV25-1 combines with J gene TRBJ2-7, with D possibly TRBD1 on 6 matching bases. The CDR3 is made up of 14 amino acids. Germline V lookup: CDR1 MGHDK, CDR2 SYGVNS. V was pared by 2 bases and J by 6 bases, with 14 bases between. CDR3 region: CASSEGTLSGEQYF. In DNA, the CDR3 is TGTGCCAGCAGTGAAGGGACACTTTCGGGCGAGCAGTACTTC.

Only one count was recorded for this clone. This chain joins TRBV6-5 and TRBJ1-2; 7 bases fit TRBD1. This CDR3 contains 11 residues. Trimming at V came to 5 bases and at J to 6 bases, leaving 0 bases not matched to a gene. In germline, CDR1 is MNHEY, CDR2 SVGAGI. The DNA of the CDR3 is TGTGCCAGCAGTACAGGGGATGGCTACACCTTC. It codes for CASSTGDGYTF.

This clone has only a few counts. This chain connects TRBV30 to TRBJ1-1, with D perhaps TRBD1 (5 bases). This CDR3 spans 14 amino acids. Germline values: CDR1 GTSNPN, CDR2 SVGIG (reference sequence). V was trimmed by 2 bases and J by 1 base, leaving 11 bases between them. The chain's CDR3 is CAWSKTTGNTEAFF. The DNA for the CDR3 is TGTGCCTGGAGTAAAACAACAGGGAACACTGAAGCTTTCTTT. Full variable domain (missing parts from reference TRBV30 and TRBJ1-1): SQTIHQWPATLVQPVGSPLSLECTVEGTSNPNLYWYRQAAGRGLQLLFYSVGIGQISSEVPQNLSASRPQDRQFILSSKKLLLSDSGFYLCAWSKTTGNTEAFFGQGTRLTVV.

This chain uses TRBV3-1 (or the pseudogene TRBV3-2) with TRBJ1-2; D may be TRBD1 (6 bases). Germline-derived CDR1 and CDR2 are LGHDT and YNNKEL (reference sequence). Trimming pared 6 bases from V and 4 bases from J, leaving 12 bases between. The CDR3 has 13 amino acids. CDR3 sequence reads: CASSRGQFYGYTF. DNA for the CDR3: TGTGCCAGCAGTCGCGGACAGTTCTATGGCTACACCTTC.

This clone occurred once. The chain links TRBV4-1 to TRBJ2-1, with 8 bases aligning to TRBD2. Germline V CDR1 and CDR2: MGHRA, YSYEKL. CDR3 length equals 14 residues. V shed 4 bases, J shed 7 bases, and the junction held 6 bases outside the gene matches. The DNA of the CDR3 is TGCGCCAGCAGCCGGGGAGCGGGAGATAATGAGCAGTTCTTC. The encoded protein is CASSRGAGDNEQFF.

This clone was seen just once. The CDR3 sequence: CASSQELRGDTEAFF. The CDR3 DNA reads as TGCGCCAGCAGCCAAGAACTACGGGGGGACACTGAAGCTTTCTTT. The rearrangement links TRBV4-3 to TRBJ1-1, with D maybe TRBD1 (5 bases). The V and J ends lost 0 bases and 3 bases respectively, with 11 bases between them. The CDR3 is made up of 15 amino acids. CDR1 is LGHNA and CDR2 is YSLEER in the germline V gene.

This clone has just one count. J is TRBJ1-1 and V is TRBV11-3, with a weak D call TRBD1 (5 bases). The ends were cut back, 5 bases at V and 3 bases at J, with 10 bases in the middle. Germline values: CDR1 SGHNT, CDR2 YENEEA. The CDR3 runs 13 residues. This chain's CDR3 is CASSAGSDTEAFF. The CDR3 DNA follows: TGTGCCAGCAGCGCAGGGTCGGACACTGAAGCTTTCTTT.

The rearrangement links TRBV6-6 to TRBJ2-7; D gene uncertain. The CDR3 runs 13 residues. The ends were cut back, 5 bases at V and 1 base at J, with 9 bases in the middle. Per germline, CDR1 MNHNY and CDR2 SVGAGI (reference sequence). The CDR3 region has the DNA TGTGCCAGCAGTCCCCTTTCTTCCTACGAGCAGTACTTC. This sequence encodes CASSPLSSYEQYF.

The chain couples TRBV2 to TRBJ2-1, with 11 bases fitting TRBD2. V shed 2 bases, J shed 6 bases, and the junction held 3 bases outside the gene matches. CDR1 and CDR2 (germline): SNHLY, FYNNEI. The length of the CDR3 is 15 residues. The CDR3 DNA is TGTGCCAGCAGTGAAAGGACTAGCGGGTTCAATGAGCAGTTCTTC. It encodes CASSERTSGFNEQFF.

This chain joins TRBV7-8 and TRBJ2-3; 7 bases are shared with TRBD1. V was pared by 1 base and J by 3 bases, with 10 bases of the junction left unmatched. Germline CDR1 is SGHVS and CDR2 is FQNEAQ. CDR3 size: 17 residues. This chain's CDR3 is CASSLVGNRGITDTQYF. CDR3 DNA: TGTGCCAGCAGCTTAGTCGGGAACAGGGGAATTACAGATACGCAGTATTTT.

CDR3: CSAWLAGQETQYF. The CDR3 DNA sequence: TGCAGCGCGTGGCTAGCGGGCCAAGAGACCCAGTACTTC. The chain has TRBV29-1 and TRBJ2-5; TRBD2 aligns across 8 bases. V shed 7 bases, J shed 1 base, and the junction held 5 bases outside the gene matches. Looked up from germline, CDR1 is SQVTM and CDR2 is ANQGSEA. This CDR3 contains 13 residues.

With respect to this clone: One junction end disagrees with the germline gene, perhaps due to a read error. CDR3 loop: CASGFLAGSYNEQFF. The CDR3 DNA follows: TGCGCCAGCGGCTTTCTAGCGGGGTCCTACAATGAGCAGTTCTTC. The chain employs TRBV5-1 and TRBJ2-1, with 9 bases matching TRBD2. The CDR3 runs 15 residues. The germline CDR1 and CDR2 sequences are SGHRS and YFSETQ.